This TCR beta chain was obtained from a study of blood T cell repertoires in COVID-19. Study summary: The samples span acute and convalescent COVID-19 from the United States, Italy and Spain. From T cells, B-cell-depleted T cells, or PBMCs came the material, which was cDNA or gDNA.

The CDR3 spans 15 residues. Germline CDR1 and CDR2: MGHRA and YSYEKL. V was pared by 2 bases and J by 4 bases, with 2 bases of the junction left unmatched. In the authors' workflow: Reference gene primer amplification gave estimated nucleated cell counts. Assay used: immunoSEQ multiplex PCR; TCRdb lists only in-frame clones, some missing. V and J calls and clone size are copied from that table; D and trimming were computed from the DNA. Among fewer than 120,000 clones listed, around four fifths were seen once. The sequenced sample consisted of peripheral blood. This receptor was identified in a woman aged 60 to 75 with acute or convalescent COVID-19. The chain uses TRBV4-1 and TRBJ2-3; TRBD2 agrees at 11 bases. CDR3 sequence (DNA): TGCGCCAGCAGCCAATCGGGACTAGCGGCAGATACGCAGTATTTT. This translates into CASSQSGLAADTQYF.